Below are 22 T cell receptor beta chains sequenced from a single sample in a study of blood T cell repertoires in COVID-19. Profiling relied on immunoSEQ multiplex PCR, and the TCRdb table lists in-frame clones only, not all of them. The sample gives a few hundred thousand clones, 80% to 85% of which show up once; roughly 5% is in the top ten. The sequencing input was peripheral blood. The origin of the receptors is a human donor in a cohort sampled during active COVID-19.

The V call is TRBV2, the J call TRBJ2-1, with 9 bases lining up with TRBD1. V was pared by 8 bases and J by 3 bases, with 5 bases of the junction left unmatched. The germline gives CDR1 SNHLY, CDR2 FYNNEI. The CDR3 sequence is 14 residues long. DNA of the CDR3: TGTGCCAGCGAAAGGACAGGGGTCTACAATGAGCAGTTCTTC. It codes for CASERTGVYNEQFF.

DNA for the CDR3: TGCAGCGTACTAGCGGGAGGCCCAATCTACAATGAGCAGTTCTTC. Translating it yields CSVLAGGPIYNEQFF. The rearrangement uses TRBV29-1 and TRBJ2-1; the match to TRBD2 covers 12 bases. Germline trimming cut 6 bases from V and 3 bases from J; bases unmatched to any gene: 6. The CDR3 has 15 amino acids. From germline, CDR1 is SQVTM and CDR2 ANQGSEA.

This chain links TRBV9 with TRBJ2-1; 9 positions agree with TRBD2. The CDR3 is made up of 19 amino acids. Per germline, CDR1 SGDLS and CDR2 YYNGEE. Trimming cost V 0 bases and J 9 bases; bases outside gene matches: 19. The CDR3 DNA is TGTGCCAGCAGCGTAGGAGGGTCTGGGGCGGGAGGGCCCTCGGGTGAGCAGTTCTTC. It translates to CASSVGGSGAGGPSGEQFF.

V is TRBV9 and J is TRBJ1-1, with D hard to call. CDR3 length: 17 amino acids. The germline gives CDR1 SGDLS, CDR2 YYNGEE. Trimming shortened V by 0 bases and J by 4 bases, and 19 bases separated the two germline ends. For the CDR3, the DNA is TGTGCCAGCAGCGTAGGTGGAGTTGGGGTGGGGAGCACTGAAGCTTTCTTT. It codes for CASSVGGVGVGSTEAFF.

There are a few counts of this clone. The genes are TRBV30 and TRBJ1-1; 10 bases agree with TRBD1. Germline lookup yields CDR1 GTSNPN and CDR2 SVGIG (reference sequence). This CDR3 is built from 14 residues. J was trimmed by 11 bases and V by 3 bases; bases with no gene match: 12. CDR3 nucleotides: TGTGCCTGGAGCGTTAAAGACAGGGGGCGCCGGGCTTTCTTT. Translation gives CAWSVKDRGRRAFF.

This chain uses TRBV5-8 with TRBJ1-4; 8 positions match TRBD1. Trimming cost V 4 bases and J 5 bases; bases outside gene matches: 13. The length of the CDR3 is 17 residues. CDR1 is SGHTS, CDR2 YDEGEE, per germline. This CDR3 is CASSPGQGNAINEKLFF. The CDR3 DNA reads as TGTGCCAGCAGCCCTGGACAGGGAAACGCAATCAATGAAAAACTGTTTTTT.

The chain couples TRBV11-2 to TRBJ1-3; D gene unclear. Germline V gives CDR1 SGHAT, CDR2 FQNNGV. V dropped 3 bases and J dropped 0 bases, with 15 bases sitting between them. CDR3 length equals 17 residues. Written as DNA, the CDR3 is TGTGCCAGCAGCTTTTTCGCAGGCGTTAGCTCTGGAAACACCATATATTTT. Amino acid sequence: CASSFFAGVSSGNTIYF.

A few counts support this clone. The J gene is TRBJ2-1, the V gene TRBV5-1; no clear D gene. Germline CDR1 SGHRS, CDR2 YFSETQ. With 3 bases removed from V and 0 bases from J, the gap between germline ends came to 10 bases. This CDR3 is built from 15 residues. The CDR3 reads CASSSEPRSYNEQFF. The CDR3 nucleotides read TGCGCCAGCAGCTCAGAACCACGCTCCTACAATGAGCAGTTCTTC.

The V call is TRBV6-4, the J call TRBJ1-1; 9 bases match TRBD1. Germline V gene lookup returns CDR1 MRHNA and CDR2 SNTAGT. The V and J ends lost 9 bases and 5 bases, in that order; junction bases with no gene match: 13. CDR3 length: 15 amino acids. This CDR3 is CARPPGQGSGTEAFF. DNA of the CDR3: TGTGCCAGACCTCCGGGACAGGGAAGCGGGACTGAAGCTTTCTTT.

The rearrangement joins TRBV28 to TRBJ2-7; 7 bases map to TRBD1. CDR3 length equals 13 residues. In germline, CDR1 is MDHEN, CDR2 SYDVKM. V lost 5 bases and J lost 6; bases outside the gene matches: 7. CDR3 region: CASSLPTGSEQYF. Here the CDR3 DNA reads TGTGCCAGCAGTCTCCCGACAGGGAGCGAGCAGTACTTC. Drawing the rest from reference TRBV28 and TRBJ2-7, the complete variable domain is DVKVTQSSRYLVKRTGEKVFLECVQDMDHENMFWYRQDPGLGLRLIYFSYDVKMKEKGDIPEGYSVSREKKERFSLILESASTNQTSMYLCASSLPTGSEQYFGPGTRLTVT.

V and J are TRBV19 and TRBJ2-3; D perhaps matches TRBD2 (5 bases). V shed 6 bases and J shed 3 bases, with 10 bases lying between them. This CDR3 has 13 residues. CDR1 is LNHDA and CDR2 is SQIVND in the germline V gene (reference sequence). The CDR3 sequence: CASSREGTDTQYF. The CDR3 coding sequence is TGTGCCAGTAGCAGAGAGGGTACAGATACGCAGTATTTT.

The chain joins TRBV18 to TRBJ2-7; 14 bases line up with TRBD2. This CDR3 contains 15 residues. Germline trimming cut 6 bases from V and 7 bases from J; bases unmatched to any gene: 8. Germline V gene sequence: CDR1 KGHSH, CDR2 LQKENI. CDR3: CASSPGTSGSSEQYF. In DNA form, the CDR3 reads TGTGCCAGCTCCCCCGGGACTAGCGGGAGCAGTGAGCAGTACTTC.

The V gene is TRBV5-4, the J gene TRBJ2-5; 7 positions agree with TRBD1. The CDR3 sequence is 13 residues long. The V segment lost 0 bases and the J segment 5 bases; nucleotides outside the gene matches: 1. The germline V gene has CDR1 SGHNT and CDR2 YYREEE (reference sequence). CDR3 nucleotide sequence: TGTGCCAGCAGCTTGGGCAGGGGGGAGACCCAGTACTTC. It yields the protein CASSLGRGETQYF.

The chain recombines TRBV19 with TRBJ2-2; 10 nucleotides agree with TRBD2. This CDR3 region has 17 residues. Germline trimming cut 9 bases from V and 5 bases from J; bases unmatched to any gene: 15. Germline CDR1 is LNHDA and CDR2 is SQIVND (reference sequence). The DNA for the CDR3 is TGTGCCAGCCGCCTCAGCCGGCTAGCGGGAGATACCGGGGAGCTGTTTTTT. This gives the protein CASRLSRLAGDTGELFF.

This clone appeared a few times. The genes are TRBV3-1 (or the pseudogene TRBV3-2) and TRBJ1-2; 12 bases map to TRBD1. Germline V lookup: CDR1 LGHDT, CDR2 YNNKEL (reference sequence). Unmatched junction bases numbered 7, after V lost 2 bases and J lost 6 bases. The CDR3 contains 16 residues. Here the CDR3 DNA reads TGTGCCAGCAGCCAAAAAAGTGGGACAGGGGGCAATGGCTACACCTTC. Amino acid sequence: CASSQKSGTGGNGYTF.

This sequence joins TRBV2 and TRBJ1-2, with a possible D match to TRBD1 (6 bases). This CDR3 comprises 13 residues. Germline assignment: CDR1 SNHLY and CDR2 FYNNEI. Trimming shortened V by 7 bases and J by 6 bases, and 15 bases separated the two germline ends. CDR3 sequence (DNA): TGTGCCAGCACCGAACAGGGCCCCCATGGCTACACCTTC. Its protein is CASTEQGPHGYTF.

V gene TRBV7-2 combines with J gene TRBJ2-1; TRBD2 is a possible D gene (6 bases). This CDR3 has 14 amino acids. CDR1 is SGHTA and CDR2 is FQGNSA in the germline V gene. The germline V and J ends were trimmed by 5 bases and 3 bases, with 11 bases remaining between them. CDR3 bases: TGTGCCAGCAGCCTGCCGGGGGACTACAATGAGCAGTTCTTC. It yields the protein CASSLPGDYNEQFF.

The chain has TRBV9 and TRBJ1-1; tentative D call: TRBD1 (5 bases). Trimming cost V 2 bases and J 4 bases, with 18 bases left between them. Germline V CDR1 and CDR2: SGDLS, YYNGEE. This CDR3 comprises 16 residues. CDR3 coding DNA: TGTGCCAGCAGCGTCATCCAGGGTGACCCCGGCACTGAAGCTTTCTTT. Its translation is CASSVIQGDPGTEAFF.

This chain connects TRBV7-2 to TRBJ1-2; D is uncertain. There are 11 residues in the CDR3. Germline loops: CDR1 SGHTA, CDR2 FQGNSA. V dropped 0 bases and J dropped 9 bases, with 5 bases sitting between them. CDR3 sequence reads: CASSLAYRYTF. CDR3 nucleotides: TGTGCCAGCAGCTTAGCTTATCGCTACACCTTC.

The chain is built from TRBV20-1 and TRBJ2-1, with 15 bases aligning to TRBD2. The V and J ends lost 3 bases and 2 bases, in that order; junction bases with no gene match: 5. CDR1 DFQATT and CDR2 SNEGSKA come from the germline V gene (reference sequence). This CDR3 region has 17 residues. DNA for the CDR3: TGCAGTGCTAGTGGACTAGCGGGAGGGTTGGCCTACAATGAGCAGTTCTTC. Protein product: CSASGLAGGLAYNEQFF.

The V and J genes are TRBV2 and TRBJ2-5, with 9 bases that match TRBD2. The J segment lost 0 bases and the V segment lost 7 bases, leaving 9 bases of the junction unmatched. CDR1 and CDR2 (germline): SNHLY, FYNNEI. CDR3 length: 16 residues. CDR3 protein: CASTILGLAYQETQYF. The CDR3 DNA follows: TGTGCCAGCACGATTCTAGGACTAGCGTACCAAGAGACCCAGTACTTC.

The chain has TRBV19 and TRBJ1-6, with TRBD1 identical over 9 bases. V lost 6 bases and J lost 9; bases outside the gene matches: 9. Germline CDR1 is LNHDA and CDR2 is SQIVND (reference sequence). The CDR3 has 15 residues. The CDR3 loop reads CASSPGGQGPSPLHF. DNA of the CDR3: TGTGCCAGTAGCCCAGGGGGACAGGGACCTTCACCCCTCCACTTT.